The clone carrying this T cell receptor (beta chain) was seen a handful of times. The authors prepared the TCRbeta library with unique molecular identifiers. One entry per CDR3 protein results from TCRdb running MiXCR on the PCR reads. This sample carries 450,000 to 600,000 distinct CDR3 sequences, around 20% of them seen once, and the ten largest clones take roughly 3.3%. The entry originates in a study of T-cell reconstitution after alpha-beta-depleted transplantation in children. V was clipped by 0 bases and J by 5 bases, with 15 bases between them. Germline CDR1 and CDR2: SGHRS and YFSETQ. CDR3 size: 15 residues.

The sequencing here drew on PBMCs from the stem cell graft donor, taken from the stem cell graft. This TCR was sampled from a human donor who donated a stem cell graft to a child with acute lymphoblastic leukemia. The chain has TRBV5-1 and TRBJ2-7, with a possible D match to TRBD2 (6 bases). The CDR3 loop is CASSLVVAVPHEQYF. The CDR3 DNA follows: TGCGCCAGCAGCTTGGTGGTAGCGGTTCCCCACGAGCAGTACTTC.